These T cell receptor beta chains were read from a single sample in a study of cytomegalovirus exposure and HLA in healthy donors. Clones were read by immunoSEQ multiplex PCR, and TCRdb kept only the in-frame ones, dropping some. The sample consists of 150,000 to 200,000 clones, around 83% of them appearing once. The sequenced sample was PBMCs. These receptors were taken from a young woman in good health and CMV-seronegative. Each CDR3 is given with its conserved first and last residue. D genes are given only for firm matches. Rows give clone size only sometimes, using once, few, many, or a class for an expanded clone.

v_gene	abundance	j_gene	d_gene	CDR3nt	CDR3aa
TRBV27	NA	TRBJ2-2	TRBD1	TGTGCCAGCAGTCCGATGGGACAGGGAAACTCCGGGGAGCTGTTTTTT	CASSPMGQGNSGELFF
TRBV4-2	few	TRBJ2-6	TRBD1	TGTGCCAGCAGCCCGACAGGGGTCTCTGGGGCCAACGTCCTGACTTTC	CASSPTGVSGANVLTF
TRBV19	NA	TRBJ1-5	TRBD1	TGTGCCAGTAGTCTCTCGACAGGGGGCCGGCAGCCCCAGCATTTT	CASSLSTGGRQPQHF
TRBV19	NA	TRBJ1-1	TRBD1	TGTGCCAGTAGTTCCCCGACAGGGGTGAACACTGAAGCTTTCTTT	CASSSPTGVNTEAFF
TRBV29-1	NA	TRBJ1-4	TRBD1	TGCAGCGTTGAAGATTTAGGACAGGGGAACGAAAAACTGTTTTTT	CSVEDLGQGNEKLFF
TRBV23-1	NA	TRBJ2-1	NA	TGCGCCAGCAGTCAATCTCGGGAGTCCCACTCCAACTGTCGGTTCTTC	CASSQSRESHSNCRFF
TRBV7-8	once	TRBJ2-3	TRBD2	TGTGCCAGCAGCTTAGGCTCGGGAGGGCTCACAGATACGCAGTATTTT	CASSLGSGGLTDTQYF
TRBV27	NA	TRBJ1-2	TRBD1	TGTGCCAGCAGTCCGATCCGGGACAGGGGGGGCTATGGCTACACCTTC	CASSPIRDRGGYGYTF
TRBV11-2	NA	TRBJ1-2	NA	TGTGCCAGCAGCTTAGTAGCTGGGTATGGCTACACCTTC	CASSLVAGYGYTF
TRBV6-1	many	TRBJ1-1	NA	TGTGCCAGCAGTGAAGCTACGACAGTCAACACTGAAGCTTTCTTT	CASSEATTVNTEAFF
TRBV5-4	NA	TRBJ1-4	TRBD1	TGTGCCAGCAGCCTCTGGGACAGGGAAAAACTGTTTTTT	CASSLWDREKLFF
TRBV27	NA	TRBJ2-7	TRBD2	TGTGCCAGCAGGTTATTATGGGCGGGAGGATCGTACGAGCAGTACTTC	CASRLLWAGGSYEQYF
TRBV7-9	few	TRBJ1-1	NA	TGTGCCAGCAGCTCCGGAGGGACTTTCTTT	CASSSGGTFF
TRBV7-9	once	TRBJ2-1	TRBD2	TGTGCCGGGAGACTAGCGGGAGACAATAAGCAGTTCTTC	CAGRLAGDNKQFF
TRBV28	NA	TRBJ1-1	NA	TGTGCCAGCAGTTCCCCGACAGAGACGGCTGAAGCTTTCTTT	CASSSPTETAEAFF
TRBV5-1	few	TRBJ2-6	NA	TGCGCCCCCGCCCGGGACGTCAGGGAGGATGGGGCCAACGTCCTGACTTTC	CAPARDVREDGANVLTF
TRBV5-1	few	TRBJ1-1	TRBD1	TGCGCCAGCAGCTTGGGGTGGCGGACAGGTGAAGCTTTCTTT	CASSLGWRTGEAFF
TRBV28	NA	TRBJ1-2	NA	TGTGCCAGCACTGGTCCAACCAGGGGTGGCTACACCTTC	CASTGPTRGGYTF
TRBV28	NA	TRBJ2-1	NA	TGTGCCAGCAGTTTAGGGCGGGACCCCTACAATGAGCAGTTCTTC	CASSLGRDPYNEQFF
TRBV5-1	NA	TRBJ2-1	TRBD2	TGCGCCAGCAGCTTCTCCCTAGCGGGGACGTACAATGAGCAGTTCTTC	CASSFSLAGTYNEQFF
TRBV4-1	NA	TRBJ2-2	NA	TGCGCCAGCAGCAAAGGGCCGGGAAACACCGGGGAGCTGTTTTTT	CASSKGPGNTGELFF
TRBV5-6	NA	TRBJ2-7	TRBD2	TGTGCCAGCAGCCCAGGAGCGAGCGGGAGGGCGTTGGAGCAGTACTTC	CASSPGASGRALEQYF
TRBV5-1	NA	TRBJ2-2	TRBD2	TGCGCCAGCAGGAATAGCGGGAATGCCGGGGAGCTGTTTTTT	CASRNSGNAGELFF
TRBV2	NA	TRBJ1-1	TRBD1	TGTGCCAGCGGTAGGCCCCGGGACAGGGGGCTCACTGAAGCTTTCTTT	CASGRPRDRGLTEAFF
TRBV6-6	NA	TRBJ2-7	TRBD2	TGTGCCAGCAGCCCACTAGCGGGTAGCTCCTACGAGCAGTACTTC	CASSPLAGSSYEQYF
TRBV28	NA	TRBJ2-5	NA	TGTGCCAGCAGTTTACGAGAGGTCTTTATGGGTCAAGAGACCCAGTACTTC	CASSLREVFMGQETQYF
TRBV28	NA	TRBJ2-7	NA	TGTGCCAGCAGTTTTGGGCAGGTCCTCGAGCAGTACTTC	CASSFGQVLEQYF
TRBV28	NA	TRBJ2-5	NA	TGTGCCAGCCGTGGGTATAGGGGGGAGACCCAGTACTTC	CASRGYRGETQYF
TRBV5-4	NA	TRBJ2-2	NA	TGTGCCAGCAGCTTGGACAGTCCCACCGGGGAGCTGTTTTTT	CASSLDSPTGELFF
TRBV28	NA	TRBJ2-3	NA	TGTGCCAGCAGTTTATGGACTCCCACAGATACGCAGTATTTT	CASSLWTPTDTQYF
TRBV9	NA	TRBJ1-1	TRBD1	TGTGCCAGCAGCATCTCCGGGACAGGGAACACTGAAGCTTTCTTT	CASSISGTGNTEAFF
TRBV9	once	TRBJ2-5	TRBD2	TGTGCCAGCAGCGTTAGCGGGGGGGGTGGGGAGACCCAGTACTTC	CASSVSGGGGETQYF
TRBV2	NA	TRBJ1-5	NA	TGTGCCAGCAGTGAGACCAGGGGAAACAATCAGCCCCAGCATTTT	CASSETRGNNQPQHF
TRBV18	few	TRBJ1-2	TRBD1	TGTGCCAGCTCACCGGCTGGACAGGGGAACTATGGCTACACCTTC	CASSPAGQGNYGYTF
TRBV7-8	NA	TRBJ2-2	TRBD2	TGTGCCAGCAGCGGGGGGGCCGGGGAGCTGTTTTTT	CASSGGAGELFF
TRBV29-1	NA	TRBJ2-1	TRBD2	TGCAGCGTTGAATTAGCGGGAAGCGGAATTGAGCAGTTCTTC	CSVELAGSGIEQFF
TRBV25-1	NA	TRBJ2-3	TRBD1	TGTGCCAGCGGTAGGACAGGGGGCACCACAGATACGCAGTATTTT	CASGRTGGTTDTQYF
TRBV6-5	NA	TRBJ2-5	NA	TGTGCCAGCAGCCCTCCGGGGAGGCAGACCCAGTACTTC	CASSPPGRQTQYF
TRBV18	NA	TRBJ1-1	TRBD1	TGTGCCAGCTCAACGGGACAGGGGGCGAACACTGAAGCTTTCTTT	CASSTGQGANTEAFF
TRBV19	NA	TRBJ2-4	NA	TGTGCCAGTAGTTTTCAGACCAAAAACATTCAGTACTTC	CASSFQTKNIQYF
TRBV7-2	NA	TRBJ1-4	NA	TGTGCCAGCAGCTTAGCTCCGTCAGGGGTGGGTGAAAAACTGTTTTTT	CASSLAPSGVGEKLFF
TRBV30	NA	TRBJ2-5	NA	TGTGCCCTCGAGAGGGAGACCCAGTACTTC	CALERETQYF
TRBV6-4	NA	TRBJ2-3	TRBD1	TGTGCCAGCTCCGGGACAGACACAGATACGCAGTATTTT	CASSGTDTDTQYF
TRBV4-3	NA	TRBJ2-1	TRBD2	TGCGCCAGCAGCCAAGAGTGGCTAGCGGGCGTCAATGAGCAGTTCTTC	CASSQEWLAGVNEQFF
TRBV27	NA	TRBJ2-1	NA	TGTGCCAGCAGTTTATCAGGCGGGGGCAGAGGAAATGAGCAGTTCTTC	CASSLSGGGRGNEQFF
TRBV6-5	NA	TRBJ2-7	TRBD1	TGTGCCAGCATCACCCGGACAGGTATACCCTACGAGCAGTACTTC	CASITRTGIPYEQYF
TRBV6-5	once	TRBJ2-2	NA	TGTGCCAGCACTGCCAGAGGGACCGGGGAGCTGTTTTTT	CASTARGTGELFF
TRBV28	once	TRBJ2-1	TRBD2	TGTGCCAGCAGTTCGACTAGCGGGAGTGAGCAGTTCTTC	CASSSTSGSEQFF
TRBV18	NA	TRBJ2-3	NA	TGTGCCAGCTCACGGGAACCGGGGACTAGCACAGATACGCAGTATTTT	CASSREPGTSTDTQYF
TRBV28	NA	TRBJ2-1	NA	TGTGCCAGCAGCTCGCCCGGGAGCTCCTACAATGAGCAGTTCTTC	CASSSPGSSYNEQFF
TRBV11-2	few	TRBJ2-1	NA	TGTGCCAGCAGCCTCGGGACTTGCGGGGAGTTCTTC	CASSLGTCGEFF
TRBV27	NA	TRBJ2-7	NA	TGTGCCAGCAGTCCCGCCGGCTCCTACGAGCAGTACTTC	CASSPAGSYEQYF
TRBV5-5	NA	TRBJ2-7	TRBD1	TGTGCCAGCAGCATGACAGGGTTCCACGAGCAGTACTTC	CASSMTGFHEQYF
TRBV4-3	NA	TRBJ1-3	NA	TGCGCCAGCAGCCAAGAGTATTTGGGGGCAAGTGGAAACACCATATATTTT	CASSQEYLGASGNTIYF
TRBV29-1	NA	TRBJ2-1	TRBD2	TGCAGCGGGGGGACAGCCGGGACTAGCAAGTTCTTC	CSGGTAGTSKFF